Listed below are T cell receptor beta chains from one sample, sequenced in a study of blood T cell repertoires in COVID-19. Using immunoSEQ multiplex PCR, the repertoire was profiled, and TCRdb retains in-frame clones only, with some absent. The data show under 500,000 clones, with 75% to 90% seen just once and about 4.3% held by the top ten. The sequenced sample was peripheral blood. The origin of the receptors is a woman in her twenties or thirties with acute or convalescent COVID-19. Each CDR3 is given with its conserved first and last residue. Not all rows give a size; the values are once, few, many and, for expanded clones, a class.

J gene | V gene | clone size | CDR3 protein
TRBJ2-1 | TRBV9 | NA | CASSARGVQTGEQFF
TRBJ2-1 | TRBV14 | NA | CASSQVWTSSYNEQFF
TRBJ2-1 | TRBV2 | NA | CASSVGQTSGNEQFF
TRBJ2-7 | TRBV28 | NA | CASSLLQGINEQYF
TRBJ1-2 | TRBV7-3 | NA | CASSEQGGVRYGYTF
TRBJ1-1 | TRBV5-4 | NA | CASSLKSGVLNTEAFF
TRBJ2-5 | TRBV7-9 | NA | CASSWDRAQETQYF
TRBJ2-2 | TRBV18 | NA | CASSPSGGNTGELFF
TRBJ2-1 | TRBV6-1 | NA | CASSEMRGNNEQFF
TRBJ1-6 | TRBV9 | NA | CASSVDGGDSPLHF
TRBJ2-2 | TRBV5-6 | NA | CASSLSVVTNTGELFF
TRBJ1-3 | TRBV2 | NA | CASRGGNTIYF
TRBJ1-1 | TRBV3-1/TRBV3-2 | NA | CASSQSGGIEAFF
TRBJ1-4 | TRBV5-1 | once | CASRLGQAEKLFF
TRBJ2-7 | TRBV15 | NA | CATSRGGSTNEQYF
TRBJ1-2 | TRBV28 | NA | CASRNGDSMGGYTF
TRBJ1-1 | TRBV7-2 | once | CASSLMNFGTSVNTEAFF
TRBJ2-1 | TRBV5-4 | NA | CASSSGGNTNYNEQFF
TRBJ2-2 | TRBV5-1 | NA | CASRGQFRNTGELFF
TRBJ2-1 | TRBV3-1/TRBV3-2 | few | CASSQTDSYNEQFF
TRBJ2-2 | TRBV28 | NA | CAALGGTGTTGELFF
TRBJ1-5 | TRBV30 | NA | CAWSGDRHQPQHF
TRBJ1-5 | TRBV19 | NA | CASSIWRSNQPQHF
TRBJ2-1 | TRBV5-8 | few | CASSLGSSYNEQFF
TRBJ2-7 | TRBV5-1 | NA | CASSLRQGLYEQYF
TRBJ2-7 | TRBV12-3/TRBV12-4 | NA | CASSYRGYEQYF
TRBJ1-2 | TRBV5-1 | NA | CASSWAHEYGYTF
TRBJ2-7 | TRBV4-1 | NA | CASSQATSYSYEQYF
TRBJ1-2 | TRBV7-2 | NA | CASSLSINYGYTF
TRBJ1-2 | TRBV5-1 | NA | CASSYSGGADYGYTF
TRBJ2-1 | TRBV3-1/TRBV3-2 | NA | CASSQDRGERRPNPYNEQFF
TRBJ1-4 | TRBV7-2 | NA | CASSTRGHGKEKLFF